The 2 T cell receptor beta chains below come from one sample, sequenced in a study of response to subunit inactivated influenza vaccine. MiXCR, run by TCRdb on the RT-PCR reads, gives a single entry per CDR3 protein. The table has roughly 500,000 distinct CDR3 sequences, approximately 24% seen once; the top ten hold 2.5% to 3%. These data were also filed under a second study, of T cells expressing NK-cell markers. This second study says: Production of TCR beta cDNA relied on 5'RACE template switching with UMIs.

This sample comprised CD4+ T cells sorted from PBMCs, obtained less than 13 days after vaccination. The receptors stem from a man aged 45-65 years who received an inactivated influenza vaccine.

The genes are TRBV6-2 or TRBV6-3 and TRBJ2-7, with D unresolved. Trimming shortened V by 0 bases and J by 3 bases, and 12 bases separated the two germline ends. Germline CDR1 and CDR2: MNHEY and SVGEGT. This CDR3 comprises 15 residues. The DNA for the CDR3 is TGTGCCAGCAGTTACTCGGGCCGGATCTACTACGAGCAGTACTTC. Translation: CASSYSGRIYYEQYF.

The chain links TRBV29-1 to TRBJ2-7, with 9 bases lining up with TRBD1. This CDR3 has 13 amino acids. Trimming took 3 bases from V and 5 from J; bases not matched to a gene: 5. Germline V gene lookup returns CDR1 SQVTM and CDR2 ANQGSEA. The CDR3: CSVDRDRDDEQYF. The CDR3 region has the DNA TGCAGCGTTGATAGGGACAGGGACGACGAGCAGTACTTC.